Shown below are 25 T cell receptor beta chains from a single sample sequenced in a study of blood T cell repertoires in COVID-19. TCRdb keeps only in-frame clones here, not all; method: immunoSEQ multiplex PCR. This sample has a few hundred thousand clones; approximately 87% occur once, and the top ten carry roughly 2.2%. Sequencing input: peripheral blood. All receptors derive from a woman between 50 and 59 years old with acute or convalescent COVID-19.

The chain employs TRBV19 and TRBJ1-1; 11 bases agree with TRBD1. CDR3 length: 16 amino acids. CDR1 is LNHDA and CDR2 is SQIVND in the germline V gene (reference sequence). The ends lost 2 bases at V and 8 bases at J; junction bases unmatched: 10. The CDR3 DNA reads TGTGCCAGTAGTATATCCCCTGGGACAGGGGGTCTCGAAGCTTTCTTT. Protein: CASSISPGTGGLEAFF. The full variable domain, in which reference TRBV19 and TRBJ1-1 provide the parts outside the CDR3, is DGGITQSPKYLFRKEGQNVTLSCEQNLNHDAMYWYRQDPGQGLRLIYYSQIVNDFQKGDIAEGYSVSREKKESFPLTVTSAQKNPTAFYLCASSISPGTGGLEAFFGQGTRLTVV.

The chain combines TRBV7-9 with TRBJ1-2, with 7 nucleotides matching TRBD1. Germline CDR1 is SEHNR and CDR2 is FQNEAQ (reference sequence). Trimming at V came to 0 bases and at J to 2 bases, leaving 3 bases not matched to a gene. The CDR3 is 15 amino acids. This CDR3 is CASSLAGTANYGYTF. The CDR3 nucleotides read TGTGCCAGCAGCTTAGCCGGGACAGCGAACTATGGCTACACCTTC.

The rearrangement links TRBV12-5 to TRBJ2-2; D perhaps matches TRBD2 (5 bases). Germline V gene lookup returns CDR1 LGHNT and CDR2 FRNRAP. Between the trimmed V and J ends, which lost 6 bases and 8 bases, there was a span of 10 bases. CDR3 length: 12 residues. The CDR3 reads CASGGVRGELFF. CDR3 coding DNA: TGTGCTAGTGGCGGGGTTAGGGGGGAGCTGTTTTTT.

This sequence joins TRBV19 and TRBJ1-5; D is uncertain. The CDR3 is made up of 14 amino acids. The ends were cut back, 0 bases at V and 3 bases at J, with 6 bases in the middle. Germline values: CDR1 LNHDA, CDR2 SQIVND (reference sequence). CDR3 sequence: CASSIEDTNQPQHF. The CDR3 DNA reads as TGTGCCAGTAGTATAGAAGACACCAATCAGCCCCAGCATTTT.

J is TRBJ1-1 and V is TRBV9; D gene uncertain. Germline assignment: CDR1 SGDLS and CDR2 YYNGEE. V was pared by 2 bases and J by 5 bases, with 13 bases between. The CDR3 runs 14 residues. The CDR3 DNA reads as TGTGCCAGCAGCGTGTTCGGGGAGGGTACTGAAGCTTTCTTT. It encodes CASSVFGEGTEAFF.

The V and J genes are TRBV24-1 and TRBJ2-1, with TRBD1 identical over 10 bases. V was pared by 5 bases and J by 5 bases, with 5 bases of the junction left unmatched. Germline V CDR1 and CDR2: KGHDR, SFDVKD. The CDR3 runs 15 residues. In DNA, the CDR3 is TGTGCCACCAGTGCCTGGGACAGGGGCCACAATGAGCAGTTCTTC. Protein product: CATSAWDRGHNEQFF.

V usage is TRBV6-2 or TRBV6-3 and J usage is TRBJ2-2; no clear D gene. Germline-derived CDR1 and CDR2 are MNHEY and SVGEGT. CDR3 length: 17 residues. The V end was cut by 0 bases, the J end by 2 bases, with 13 bases between. The CDR3 is CASSYSLSQANTGELFF. The CDR3 nucleotides read TGTGCCAGCAGTTACTCTTTGTCGCAGGCCAACACCGGGGAGCTGTTTTTT.

The gene calls are TRBV12-3 or TRBV12-4 and TRBJ1-2; 7 bases match TRBD1. The CDR3 spans 13 residues. The ends lost 5 bases at V and 4 bases at J; junction bases unmatched: 4. The CDR3, as DNA: TGTGCCAGCAGTAAGACAGGGCTCTATGGCTACACCTTC. As protein: CASSKTGLYGYTF.

This chain connects TRBV5-1 to TRBJ2-1, with TRBD2 as a possible D gene (6 bases). This CDR3 spans 15 amino acids. Germline V gives CDR1 SGHRS, CDR2 YFSETQ. Trimming removed 3 bases from V and 0 bases from J, with 10 bases in between. The CDR3 reads CASSSWGDSYNEQFF. The CDR3 DNA reads TGCGCCAGCAGCTCTTGGGGGGACTCCTACAATGAGCAGTTCTTC. The entire variable domain, with the rest obtained from reference TRBV5-1 and TRBJ2-1, is as follows: KAGVTQTPRYLIKTRGQQVTLSCSPISGHRSVSWYQQTPGQGLQFLFEYFSETQRNKGNFPGRFSGRQFSNSRSEMNVSTLELGDSALYLCASSSWGDSYNEQFFGPGTRLTVL.

The J gene is TRBJ2-1, the V gene TRBV7-2, with D possibly matching TRBD2 (7 bases). In germline, CDR1 is SGHTA, CDR2 FQGNSA. This CDR3 region has 13 residues. Deletions cut 8 bases from V and 10 bases from J, with 18 bases between. The CDR3 sequence is CASRRGGAWEQFF. The DNA of the CDR3 is TGTGCCAGCCGCCGAGGGGGGGCCTGGGAGCAGTTCTTC.

This clone came up once. This rearrangement joins TRBV6-5 to TRBJ2-7; D might be TRBD2 (6 bases). V shed 4 bases and J shed 3 bases, with 13 bases lying between them. The CDR3 length is 14 residues. In germline, CDR1 is MNHEY, CDR2 SVGAGI. The CDR3, as DNA: TGTGCCAGCAGTTTCGGGACTGAGGGCTACGAGCAGTACTTC. Translated, it gives CASSFGTEGYEQYF.

The chain combines TRBV7-8 with TRBJ1-2; possibly TRBD1 for D (6 bases). The CDR3 contains 15 residues. The V and J ends lost 5 bases and 3 bases respectively, with 16 bases between them. The germline V gene has CDR1 SGHVS and CDR2 FQNEAQ. CDR3 nucleotide sequence: TGTGCCAGCAGCCCAGGGGCTTCTTTGCACTATGGCTACACCTTC. This gives the protein CASSPGASLHYGYTF.

This clone was seen only a few times. CDR3 sequence (DNA): TGTGCCAGCAGCCAAAGGGAGAATCAGCCCCAGCATTTT. Translated, it gives CASSQRENQPQHF. The chain recombines TRBV14 with TRBJ1-5, with D unclear. The length of the CDR3 is 13 residues. Between the trimmed V and J ends, which lost 2 bases and 4 bases, there was a span of 6 bases. Germline V gives CDR1 SGHDN, CDR2 FVKESK.

The chain combines TRBV7-9 with TRBJ1-1; no clear D gene. The germline V gene encodes CDR1 SEHNR and CDR2 FQNEAQ (reference sequence). V lost 5 bases and J 0 bases, leaving 13 bases between the germline ends. This CDR3 comprises 15 residues. The DNA for the CDR3 is TGTGCCAGCAGCCCGTCGAGAACCTTGAACACTGAAGCTTTCTTT. Amino acids: CASSPSRTLNTEAFF.

For the CDR3, the DNA is TGCGCCAGCAGCTTGGACAGTAGCTCCTACGAGCAGTACTTC. Protein: CASSLDSSSYEQYF. The chain couples TRBV5-1 to TRBJ2-7; no definite D call. CDR3 size: 14 residues. Germline V gene sequence: CDR1 SGHRS, CDR2 YFSETQ. The germline V and J ends were trimmed by 0 bases and 0 bases, with 7 bases remaining between them. The entire variable domain, with the rest obtained from reference TRBV5-1 and TRBJ2-7, is as follows: KAGVTQTPRYLIKTRGQQVTLSCSPISGHRSVSWYQQTPGQGLQFLFEYFSETQRNKGNFPGRFSGRQFSNSRSEMNVSTLELGDSALYLCASSLDSSSYEQYFGPGTRLTVT.

The DNA of the CDR3 is TGTGCCAGCAGCCCCCTAGCGCCTACCTCCTACGAGCAGTACTTC. Translated: CASSPLAPTSYEQYF. The chain links TRBV27 to TRBJ2-7, with D possibly TRBD2 on 6 matching bases. The CDR3 contains 15 residues. V was shortened by 6 bases and J by 0 bases, with 15 bases between the two germline ends. Germline CDR1 and CDR2: MNHEY and SMNVEV (reference sequence).

The genes are TRBV9 and TRBJ2-7, with D tentatively TRBD2 (6 bases). Looked up from germline, CDR1 is SGDLS and CDR2 is YYNGEE. This CDR3 is 15 amino acids long. Trimming removed 1 base at V and 6 bases at J, with 17 bases between. CDR3: CASSVRDSTQGEQYF. The CDR3 coding sequence is TGTGCCAGCAGCGTACGGGACTCAACCCAAGGCGAGCAGTACTTC. Variable domain in full (rest from reference TRBV9 and TRBJ2-7): DSGVTQTPKHLITATGQRVTLRCSPRSGDLSVYWYQQSLDQGLQFLIQYYNGEERAKGNILERFSAQQFPDLHSELNLSSLELGDSALYFCASSVRDSTQGEQYFGPGTRLTVT.

The genes are TRBV10-3 and TRBJ1-5, with D perhaps TRBD1 (5 bases). The germline gives CDR1 ENHRY, CDR2 SYGVKD. V was shortened by 5 bases and J by 5 bases, with 19 bases between the two germline ends. This CDR3 contains 16 residues. The CDR3, as DNA: TGTGCCATCAGTTCGACGCTTCTCACGGGGGATCAGCCCCAGCATTTT. Translating gives CAISSTLLTGDQPQHF.

A few counts support this clone. This chain uses TRBV7-9 with TRBJ2-1; TRBD2 matches 9 bases. The CDR3 totals 15 residues. Germline values: CDR1 SEHNR, CDR2 FQNEAQ (reference sequence). The ends lost 5 bases at V and 15 bases at J; junction bases unmatched: 17. CDR3 loop: CASSQSGASGTRLFF. The CDR3 DNA reads TGTGCCAGCAGCCAGTCCGGGGCTAGCGGGACCCGCCTGTTCTTC.

This clone was observed once. The chain combines TRBV11-3 with TRBJ2-5, with D possibly TRBD2 on 5 matching bases. This CDR3 is 13 amino acids long. Germline loops: CDR1 SGHNT, CDR2 YENEEA. Trimming shortened V by 5 bases and J by 2 bases, and 9 bases separated the two germline ends. The CDR3 sequence: CASSLGSQETQYF. The CDR3 region has the DNA TGTGCCAGCAGCCTGGGGAGTCAAGAGACCCAGTACTTC. The whole variable domain, remainder taken from reference TRBV11-3 and TRBJ2-5, is EAGVVQSPRYKIIEKKQPVAFWCNPISGHNTLYWYLQNLGQGPELLIRYENEEAVDDSQLPKDRFSAERLKGVDSTLKIQPAELGDSAVYLCASSLGSQETQYFGPGTRLLVL.

V is TRBV7-3 and J is TRBJ2-1; 13 nucleotides line up with TRBD2. After removal of 5 bases from V and 8 bases from J, the junction contained 3 bases not matched to a gene. Germline loops: CDR1 SGHTA, CDR2 FQGTGA. This CDR3 is built from 14 residues. The CDR3 reads CASSPGTSGDEQFF. The CDR3 DNA sequence: TGTGCCAGCAGCCCCGGGACTAGCGGGGATGAGCAGTTCTTC.

This clone has only one observation. The chain has TRBV6-5 and TRBJ2-3; TRBD2 matches 7 bases. J was trimmed by 5 bases and V by 7 bases; bases with no gene match: 12. The CDR3 is 15 residues long. Germline loops: CDR1 MNHEY, CDR2 SVGAGI. This chain's CDR3 is CASTPSGSSGDTQYF. The CDR3 DNA reads as TGTGCCAGCACCCCTAGCGGTTCTAGCGGAGATACGCAGTATTTT.

The chain has TRBV5-5 and TRBJ2-1; 12 bases match TRBD2. CDR1 SGHKS and CDR2 YYEKEE come from the germline V gene (reference sequence). The CDR3 covers 15 residues. Losses at the gene ends were 7 bases for V and 5 bases for J; bases not matched to a gene: 7. The CDR3 is CASHLASGGDNEQFF. CDR3 coding DNA: TGTGCCAGCCACCTGGCTAGCGGGGGGGACAATGAGCAGTTCTTC.

This clone was counted once. CDR3 coding DNA: TGCGCCAGCAGCTTGGTGCGGGAGGCGGAGGAGCAGTACTTC. As protein: CASSLVREAEEQYF. The chain couples TRBV5-1 to TRBJ2-7, with TRBD2 matching over 8 bases. The CDR3 totals 14 residues. CDR1 SGHRS and CDR2 YFSETQ come from the germline V gene. V lost 0 bases and J lost 7; bases outside the gene matches: 6.

The chain combines TRBV5-1 with TRBJ2-5; 8 bases match TRBD2. CDR1 and CDR2 from the germline V gene are SGHRS and YFSETQ. This CDR3 spans 14 amino acids. V shed 4 bases and J 5 bases; nucleotides not matched to a gene: 7. The CDR3 loop is CASSPGLAWETQYF. CDR3 nucleotides: TGCGCCAGCAGCCCAGGACTAGCCTGGGAGACCCAGTACTTC.